Each of the 31 T cell receptor beta chains below was sequenced from the same sample in a study of blood T cell repertoires in COVID-19. Measured with immunoSEQ multiplex PCR; TCRdb has only the in-frame clones, and not every one. This sample has just over 650,000 clones, with about 87% found just once. Sample: peripheral blood. The source of these receptors is a young woman with acute or convalescent COVID-19.

In its sample, this clone was seen once. The chain joins TRBV5-1 to TRBJ2-2; a weak D match, TRBD1 (5 bases). Germline-derived CDR1 and CDR2 are SGHRS and YFSETQ. This CDR3 is built from 15 residues. V lost 4 bases and J 3 bases, leaving 13 bases between the germline ends. CDR3 region: CASSPKDTHTGELFF. CDR3 DNA sequence: TGCGCCAGCAGCCCCAAGGACACTCACACCGGGGAGCTGTTTTTT.

The J gene is TRBJ2-1, the V gene TRBV24-1; 8 bases fit TRBD1. Trimming at V came to 7 bases and at J to 6 bases, leaving 7 bases not matched to a gene. Germline V lookup: CDR1 KGHDR, CDR2 SFDVKD. The CDR3 loop spans 14 amino acids. The CDR3 DNA reads as TGTGCCACCAGCTCGGACAGGGTTCCCAATGAGCAGTTCTTC. Translation: CATSSDRVPNEQFF.

J is TRBJ2-7 and V is TRBV5-1; TRBD1 might be the D (5 bases). The CDR3 is 12 amino acids. Per germline, CDR1 SGHRS and CDR2 YFSETQ. Between the trimmed V and J ends, which lost 5 bases and 1 base, there was a span of 7 bases. CDR3 in amino acids: CASRGLSYEQYF. CDR3 nucleotide sequence: TGCGCCAGCAGGGGGCTTTCCTACGAGCAGTACTTC.

This chain links TRBV6-5 with TRBJ2-7, with D tentatively TRBD2 (6 bases). V was clipped by 7 bases and J by 1 base, with 14 bases between them. The CDR3 has 14 amino acids. Germline lookup yields CDR1 MNHEY and CDR2 SVGAGI. For the CDR3, the DNA is TGTGCCAGCAATCTCTCCGGGGGATCCTACGAGCAGTACTTC. This sequence encodes CASNLSGGSYEQYF.

The rearrangement uses TRBV7-2 and TRBJ1-4; 9 nucleotides match TRBD1. Germline V gene sequence: CDR1 SGHTA, CDR2 FQGNSA. Trimming took 5 bases from V and 5 from J; bases not matched to a gene: 6. The CDR3 consists of 15 residues. The CDR3 nucleotides read TGTGCCAGCAGCGATCGGGACAGGGTGAATGAAAAACTGTTTTTT. Encoded protein: CASSDRDRVNEKLFF.

The chain recombines TRBV9 with TRBJ1-1; the match to TRBD1 covers 8 bases. Germline V gene lookup returns CDR1 SGDLS and CDR2 YYNGEE. There are 15 residues in the CDR3. The trim removed 4 bases at V and 2 bases at J, leaving 7 bases unmatched. The CDR3 spells CASSWITGGNTEAFF. CDR3 DNA: TGTGCCAGCAGCTGGATCACAGGGGGAAACACTGAAGCTTTCTTT.

The chain has TRBV24-1 and TRBJ2-3; 9 nucleotides agree with TRBD1. Trimming took 1 base from V and 4 from J; bases not matched to a gene: 8. Germline loops: CDR1 KGHDR, CDR2 SFDVKD. The CDR3 is made up of 17 amino acids. CDR3 sequence reads: CATSDLSGQGIADTQYF. The CDR3 nucleotides are TGTGCCACCAGTGATTTATCGGGACAGGGTATCGCAGATACGCAGTATTTT.

The chain employs TRBV10-3 and TRBJ1-1; the match to TRBD1 covers 8 bases. V lost 8 bases, J lost 5 bases, and 10 bases stayed unmatched. In germline, CDR1 is ENHRY, CDR2 SYGVKD. The CDR3 spans 14 residues. CDR3 DNA: TGTGCCATCGTACAGGGGGTTGATAAGACTGAAGCTTTCTTT. It yields the protein CAIVQGVDKTEAFF.

V gene TRBV14 combines with J gene TRBJ1-2, with no clear D. CDR3 length equals 14 residues. Germline loops: CDR1 SGHDN, CDR2 FVKESK. Trimming left V 4 bases short and J 6 bases short, with 15 bases between. The CDR3 DNA reads as TGTGCCAGCAGCCGAGGGCCGGGTGTGGATGGCTACACCTTC. Translating gives CASSRGPGVDGYTF.

This chain uses TRBV19 with TRBJ1-4; TRBD1 agrees at 7 bases. CDR1 and CDR2 (germline): LNHDA, SQIVND (reference sequence). This CDR3 has 11 residues. V shed 10 bases and J 7 bases; nucleotides not matched to a gene: 3. CDR3 region: CAIQGTEKLFF. CDR3 coding DNA: TGTGCCATACAGGGGACTGAAAAACTGTTTTTT.

The chain has TRBV25-1 and TRBJ1-4, with unresolved D. The CDR3 totals 15 residues. V lost 4 bases, J lost 8 bases, and 17 bases lay in between. Germline V lookup: CDR1 MGHDK, CDR2 SYGVNS. This chain's CDR3 is CASSALEGIWEKLFF. Here the CDR3 DNA reads TGTGCCAGCAGTGCGTTAGAGGGAATTTGGGAAAAACTGTTTTTT.

Here the CDR3 DNA reads TGTGCCAGCAGCGTAGGGCGGGGGCCCGAAGCTTTCTTT. Encoded protein: CASSVGRGPEAFF. The J gene is TRBJ1-1, the V gene TRBV9, with D tentatively TRBD1 (6 bases). Trimming took off 0 bases at V and 8 bases at J, with 11 bases between the two ends. The CDR3 is 13 residues long. The germline V gene has CDR1 SGDLS and CDR2 YYNGEE.

The chain recombines TRBV19 with TRBJ2-1; D is perhaps TRBD2 (6 bases). V was trimmed by 5 bases and J by 0 bases, leaving 11 bases between them. From germline, CDR1 is LNHDA and CDR2 SQIVND (reference sequence). The CDR3 loop spans 15 amino acids. The CDR3: CASSAGRSSYNEQFF. CDR3 sequence (DNA): TGTGCCAGTAGTGCGGGGAGGAGCTCCTACAATGAGCAGTTCTTC. The whole variable domain, filled in from reference TRBV19 and TRBJ2-1, reads DGGITQSPKYLFRKEGQNVTLSCEQNLNHDAMYWYRQDPGQGLRLIYYSQIVNDFQKGDIAEGYSVSREKKESFPLTVTSAQKNPTAFYLCASSAGRSSYNEQFFGPGTRLTVL.

This chain uses TRBV7-2 with TRBJ2-2; a possible D gene is TRBD1 (6 bases). Germline assignment: CDR1 SGHTA and CDR2 FQGNSA. Trimming pared 5 bases from V and 1 base from J, leaving 11 bases between. This CDR3 is 15 amino acids long. The CDR3 reads CASSTRTVNTGELFF. CDR3 in DNA: TGTGCCAGCAGCACTCGGACAGTGAACACCGGGGAGCTGTTTTTT.

This clone has a single count. The chain is built from TRBV7-3 and TRBJ2-3; tentatively, D is TRBD2 (5 bases). CDR3 length: 15 amino acids. CDR1 and CDR2 (germline): SGHTA, FQGTGA. V was cut by 1 base and J by 2 bases, with 10 bases left in between. The CDR3 DNA reads as TGTGCCAGCAGCTTAAGCCGGGAAGCCACAGATACGCAGTATTTT. Amino acid sequence: CASSLSREATDTQYF.

V usage is TRBV7-2 and J usage is TRBJ2-3; D gene uncertain. The CDR3 consists of 14 residues. Per the germline V gene, CDR1 is SGHTA and CDR2 is FQGNSA. The ends were cut back, 1 base at V and 3 bases at J, with 8 bases in the middle. This CDR3 is CASSLDGWTDTQYF. The CDR3 DNA reads TGTGCCAGCAGCTTAGACGGTTGGACAGATACGCAGTATTTT.

This clone was picked up a small number of times. The rearrangement uses TRBV10-3 and TRBJ1-6; the match to TRBD1 covers 9 bases. The germline V gene has CDR1 ENHRY and CDR2 SYGVKD. This CDR3 comprises 13 residues. V was pared by 10 bases and J by 7 bases, with 5 bases of the junction left unmatched. The CDR3 DNA reads TGTGCCACTTGGGGACAGGGCAATTCACCCCTCCACTTT. Translating gives CATWGQGNSPLHF.

The chain recombines TRBV28 with TRBJ2-2; a weak D match, TRBD1 (6 bases). CDR1 MDHEN and CDR2 SYDVKM come from the germline V gene. The CDR3 loop spans 14 amino acids. V was shortened by 8 bases and J by 5 bases, with 15 bases between the two germline ends. The CDR3 loop reads CASSSPRGTGELFF. In DNA, the CDR3 is TGTGCCAGCTCCTCCCCAAGGGGGACCGGGGAGCTGTTTTTT.

This clone showed up just once. The chain joins TRBV2 to TRBJ1-6, with 7 bases that match TRBD1. After removal of 6 bases from V and 5 bases from J, the junction contained 10 bases not matched to a gene. Germline V lookup: CDR1 SNHLY, CDR2 FYNNEI. The CDR3 is 16 residues long. DNA for the CDR3: TGTGCCAGCAGCGACCTTAGAGGGACAGATAATTCACCCCTCCACTTT. Protein: CASSDLRGTDNSPLHF.

CDR3 residues: CASSLARPGREAFF. The CDR3 DNA follows: TGTGCCAGCAGCTTAGCCCGTCCGGGGAGAGAAGCTTTCTTT. The chain carries TRBV7-2 and TRBJ1-1; D call uncertain. This CDR3 is 14 amino acids long. Per germline, CDR1 SGHTA and CDR2 FQGNSA. V dropped 0 bases and J dropped 8 bases, with 13 bases sitting between them.

The V call is TRBV30, the J call TRBJ2-5; the match to TRBD2 covers 12 bases. Germline CDR1 and CDR2: GTSNPN and SVGIG (reference sequence). Losses at the gene ends were 2 bases for V and 5 bases for J; bases not matched to a gene: 3. CDR3 size: 14 residues. The CDR3 reads CAWSLAGGRETQYF. The CDR3 DNA reads TGTGCCTGGAGTCTAGCGGGGGGGCGGGAGACCCAGTACTTC.

The chain has TRBV18 and TRBJ2-7; 8 bases map to TRBD1. Per germline, CDR1 KGHSH and CDR2 LQKENI. Germline trimming cut 4 bases from V and 1 base from J; bases unmatched to any gene: 9. The CDR3 loop spans 16 amino acids. CDR3 in DNA: TGTGCCAGCTCACTTCAAGGGACAGGCGGTTCCTACGAGCAGTACTTC. The encoded protein is CASSLQGTGGSYEQYF.

This clone was picked up a small number of times. V gene TRBV7-9 combines with J gene TRBJ2-4, with D tentatively TRBD2 (6 bases). With 4 bases removed from V and 6 bases from J, the gap between germline ends came to 13 bases. CDR3 length: 14 amino acids. Germline V lookup: CDR1 SEHNR, CDR2 FQNEAQ (reference sequence). Here the CDR3 reads CASSSPAGRNIQYF. DNA for the CDR3: TGTGCCAGCAGCTCTCCGGCGGGGCGAAACATTCAGTACTTC.

The DNA of the CDR3 is TGTGCCAGTAGCGGTCGCCCAAAGAACACTGAAGCTTTCTTT. Translating gives CASSGRPKNTEAFF. The chain combines TRBV19 with TRBJ1-1; D is uncertain. The V gene lost 6 bases and the J gene lost 1 base, with 12 bases spanning the gap. CDR3 length: 14 amino acids. Germline V gene lookup returns CDR1 LNHDA and CDR2 SQIVND (reference sequence).

The chain joins TRBV5-6 to TRBJ1-3; TRBD1 aligns across 7 bases. Losses at the gene ends were 4 bases for V and 2 bases for J; bases not matched to a gene: 3. The CDR3 is made up of 14 amino acids. CDR1 is SGHDT, CDR2 YYEEEE, per germline. The CDR3 loop is CASSTTGPGNTIYF. CDR3 nucleotide sequence: TGTGCCAGCAGCACGACAGGGCCTGGAAACACCATATATTTT.

Turning to this clone: Other DNA sequences within the sample encode an identical CDR3. This sequence joins TRBV5-6 and TRBJ1-2; a weak D match, TRBD1 (6 bases). Germline CDR1 SGHDT, CDR2 YYEEEE. The CDR3 has 15 amino acids. Trimming pared 0 bases from V and 2 bases from J, leaving 11 bases between. CDR3 sequence: CASSLGTASNYGYTF. In nucleotides, the CDR3 is TGTGCCAGCAGCTTGGGGACAGCCAGCAACTATGGCTACACCTTC. The full variable domain, with the rest looked up from reference TRBV5-6 and TRBJ1-2, is DAGVTQSPTHLIKTRGQQVTLRCSPKSGHDTVSWYQQALGQGPQFIFQYYEEEERQRGNFPDRFSGHQFPNYSSELNVNALLLGDSALYLCASSLGTASNYGYTFGSGTRLTVV.

This sequence joins TRBV21-1 and TRBJ1-2; the table's D call TRBD1 went unverified against the DNA. TRBV21-1 is shown as a pseudogene. This CDR3 is built from 14 residues. The CDR3 sequence: CASSSRQWGYGYTF. The CDR3 DNA follows: TGTGCCAGCAGCTCCCGACAGTGGGGCTATGGCTACACCTTC.

The chain recombines TRBV21-1 with TRBJ1-2; the DNA was not used to check the table's D call, TRBD1. TRBV21-1 is shown as a pseudogene. The CDR3 sequence is 12 residues long. The CDR3, as DNA: TGTGCCAGCAATGGGACAGCAGAGGGCTACACCTTC. Its translation is CASNGTAEGYTF.

The chain recombines TRBV30 with TRBJ1-5; 8 bases match TRBD1. This CDR3 has 15 amino acids. Per germline, CDR1 GTSNPN and CDR2 SVGIG (reference sequence). J gave up 3 bases and V 2 bases, and 6 bases lay outside the gene matches. This CDR3 reads CAWSSPGQDNQPQHF. DNA for the CDR3: TGTGCCTGGAGTTCCCCGGGACAGGACAATCAGCCCCAGCATTTT.

V is TRBV19 and J is TRBJ1-5; a possible D gene is TRBD1 (5 bases). The germline V gene has CDR1 LNHDA and CDR2 SQIVND (reference sequence). Trimming pared 3 bases from V and 0 bases from J, leaving 12 bases between. CDR3 size: 16 residues. CDR3 coding DNA: TGTGCCAGTAGTATGGGTGGGGGACTTAGCAATCAGCCCCAGCATTTT. Its protein is CASSMGGGLSNQPQHF.

The chain joins TRBV7-9 to TRBJ1-5, with TRBD1 matching over 9 bases. Germline CDR1 is SEHNR and CDR2 is FQNEAQ (reference sequence). Germline trimming cut 1 base from V and 1 base from J; bases unmatched to any gene: 11. The CDR3 loop spans 19 amino acids. The CDR3 loop is CASSLVGGTGRSSNQPQHF. The CDR3 DNA is TGTGCCAGCAGCTTAGTAGGCGGGACAGGGAGATCGAGCAATCAGCCCCAGCATTTT.